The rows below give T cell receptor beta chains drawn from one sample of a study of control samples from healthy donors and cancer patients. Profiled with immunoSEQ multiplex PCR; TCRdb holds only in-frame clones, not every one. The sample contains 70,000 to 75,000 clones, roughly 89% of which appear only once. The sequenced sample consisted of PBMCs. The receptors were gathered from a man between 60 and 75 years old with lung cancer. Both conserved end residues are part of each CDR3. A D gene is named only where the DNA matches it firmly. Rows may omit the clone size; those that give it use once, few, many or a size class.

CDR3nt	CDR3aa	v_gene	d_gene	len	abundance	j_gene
TGTGCCGCCACCTCAAAGACCGGCTCCGTCACCGGGGAGCTGTTTTTT	CAATSKTGSVTGELFF	TRBV15	-	16	-	TRBJ2-2
TGTGCCAGCAGCCAACAGACAGGGCAAGAGACCCAGTACTTC	CASSQQTGQETQYF	TRBV3-1/TRBV3-2	TRBD1	14	-	TRBJ2-5
TGCAGCGTTGGGGAAAGGACAGGGGGCGTCTCGACCATATATTTT	CSVGERTGGVSTIYF	TRBV29-1	TRBD1	15	-	TRBJ1-3
TGTGCCAGCACCGATAGCGGGGTAGAAGAGACCCAGTACTTC	CASTDSGVEETQYF	TRBV28	TRBD2	14	once	TRBJ2-5
TGTGCCTGGAGTGTAAAAGGGGTCGGAGGCTATGGCTACACCTTC	CAWSVKGVGGYGYTF	TRBV30	-	15	-	TRBJ1-2
TGTGCCAGCAGCCAAGATAGCGGACCCACTGAAGCTTTCTTT	CASSQDSGPTEAFF	TRBV4-2	-	14	once	TRBJ1-1
TGTGCCAGCAGTTTTGAGTTCAATCAGCCCCAGCATTTT	CASSFEFNQPQHF	TRBV28	-	13	few	TRBJ1-5
TGTGCCAGCAGCTTAAGTGAGACCCAGTACTTC	CASSLSETQYF	TRBV11-3	-	11	-	TRBJ2-5
TGTGCCAGCAGTCTAAGGGGGACCAACACCGGGGAGCTGTTTTTT	CASSLRGTNTGELFF	TRBV9	-	15	-	TRBJ2-2
TGTGCCAGCAGCTTATACGCCGCGGACAGTCCCTATTTCTTC	CASSLYAADSPYFF	TRBV7-2	-	14	-	TRBJ2-1
TGTGCCAGCAGCCCGGGACAGGGGCTGAACACTGAAGCTTTCTTT	CASSPGQGLNTEAFF	TRBV7-8	TRBD1	15	-	TRBJ1-1
TGCAGTGCTAGTACTAGCGGGGTCCCCTATACGCAGTATTTT	CSASTSGVPYTQYF	TRBV20-1	TRBD2	14	-	TRBJ2-3
TGTGCCACCAGTGAGACGAGGGGGCAAGAGACCCAGTACTTC	CATSETRGQETQYF	TRBV24-1	-	14	few	TRBJ2-5
TGTGCCAGCGGGACACGGCAGAGCGAGACCCAGTACTTC	CASGTRQSETQYF	TRBV9	-	13	-	TRBJ2-5
TGTGCCAGCAGCCTTAACCCGGGACAGGGATCTGTTAACTATGGCTACACCTTC	CASSLNPGQGSVNYGYTF	TRBV7-9	TRBD1	18	-	TRBJ1-2
TGTGCCAGCAGCTTTTCTGCCTCATTCACAGATACGCAGTATTTT	CASSFSASFTDTQYF	TRBV7-9	-	15	-	TRBJ2-3
TGTGCCAGCTCACCCAACACGGGTGAGGAGACCCAGTACTTC	CASSPNTGEETQYF	TRBV18	-	14	-	TRBJ2-5
TGTGCCAGCACCCCGACAGGGAACAATGAGCAGTTCTTC	CASTPTGNNEQFF	TRBV12-3/TRBV12-4	TRBD1	13	-	TRBJ2-1
TGCGCCAGCAGCTTGGACCTAGCGGGGACGGGAAATGAGCAGTTCTTC	CASSLDLAGTGNEQFF	TRBV5-1	TRBD2	16	-	TRBJ2-1
TGCAGCGCCTCGGACAGGGGGGCATACACCGGGGAGCTGTTTTTT	CSASDRGAYTGELFF	TRBV29-1	TRBD1	15	once	TRBJ2-2
TGTGCCAGCAGCTTAGGGGATATGAACACTGAAGCTTTCTTT	CASSLGDMNTEAFF	TRBV7-2	-	14	once	TRBJ1-1
TGTGCCAGCAGCTTGGTAGGATCCTATAATTCACCCCTCCACTTT	CASSLVGSYNSPLHF	TRBV5-6	-	15	-	TRBJ1-6
TGTGCCAGCAGCCAAGAACAGTATAATTCACCCCTCCACTTT	CASSQEQYNSPLHF	TRBV3-1/TRBV3-2	-	14	-	TRBJ1-6
TGTGCCACCAGTGATTCAAAAACAGGACGAATCTATGAGCAGTTCTTC	CATSDSKTGRIYEQFF	TRBV24-1	-	16	-	TRBJ2-1
TGCGCCAGCAGCGGACTAGCGGGGGGAGGCACAGATACGCAGTATTTT	CASSGLAGGGTDTQYF	TRBV10-1	TRBD2	16	-	TRBJ2-3
TGCGCCAGCAGCCCTTGGACAGACAATGAGCAGTTCTTC	CASSPWTDNEQFF	TRBV5-1	-	13	-	TRBJ2-1
TGTGCCAGCAGCCTAAGGTTGGGGACTGAAGCTTTCTTT	CASSLRLGTEAFF	TRBV3-1/TRBV3-2	-	13	-	TRBJ1-1
TGCGCCAGCAGCCTTTTGGGCGCAGGGACATCCAATGAGCAGTTCTTC	CASSLLGAGTSNEQFF	TRBV4-1	-	16	-	TRBJ2-1
TGCGCCAGCAGTACGGGACAGAAAAACATTCAGTACTTC	CASSTGQKNIQYF	TRBV4-1	TRBD1	13	-	TRBJ2-4
TGCGCCAGCAGCTTGTTGTGGGGGGGCCGTTACAATGAGCAGTTCTTC	CASSLLWGGRYNEQFF	TRBV5-1	-	16	-	TRBJ2-1
TGTGCCAGCAGCTTAGATCGGAGGGGGGGTGAGCAGTTCTTC	CASSLDRRGGEQFF	TRBV13	-	14	-	TRBJ2-1
TGTGCCAGCAGCCGAGGACAGTCGGTAGATACGCAGTATTTT	CASSRGQSVDTQYF	TRBV3-1/TRBV3-2	-	14	-	TRBJ2-3
TGTGCCACCAGGTTGAACACTGAAGCTTTCTTT	CATRLNTEAFF	TRBV6-5	-	11	-	TRBJ1-1
TGCGCCAGCAGCCAAGGTGGCGGACTAGGGGCTTTCTTT	CASSQGGGLGAFF	TRBV4-1	-	13	few	TRBJ1-1
TGTGCCAGCTCACCATGGACAGGGGGCCAAGAGACCCAGTACTTC	CASSPWTGGQETQYF	TRBV18	TRBD1	15	-	TRBJ2-5
TGCGCCAGCAGCTTGGAGGGCAGCCGGAACACTGAAGCTTTCTTT	CASSLEGSRNTEAFF	TRBV5-1	-	15	-	TRBJ1-1
TGTGCCAGCAGGCAACTAGCGGGGTATAGCAATGAGCAGTTCTTC	CASRQLAGYSNEQFF	TRBV2	TRBD2	15	-	TRBJ2-1
TGTGCCACCAGTGACACCCGGACTAGCGGGAGCACAGATACGCAGTATTTT	CATSDTRTSGSTDTQYF	TRBV24-1	TRBD2	17	-	TRBJ2-3
TGTGCCACCACCCTGGGGCTTACAAACACTGAAGCTTTCTTT	CATTLGLTNTEAFF	TRBV2	-	14	-	TRBJ1-1
TGTGCCAGCAGCCCGAGGGGGCAGGGTGCAACTAATGAAAAACTGTTTTTT	CASSPRGQGATNEKLFF	TRBV3-1/TRBV3-2	TRBD1	17	medium-sized	TRBJ1-4
TGTGCCAGTGGACAGGACCGCTTGAACACTGAAGCTTTCTTT	CASGQDRLNTEAFF	TRBV2	TRBD1	14	-	TRBJ1-1
TGTGCCAGCAGCCCGCGGATAATGGGACAGTGGCAGGCCCAGTACTTC	CASSPRIMGQWQAQYF	TRBV9	TRBD1	16	-	TRBJ2-5
TGCAGCGTTTTGAGGGACCGCTACTATGGCTACACCTTC	CSVLRDRYYGYTF	TRBV29-1	-	13	-	TRBJ1-2
TGTGCCAGCAGTTTAGGGTACAATGAGCAGTTCTTC	CASSLGYNEQFF	TRBV12-3/TRBV12-4	-	12	-	TRBJ2-1
TGCGCCAGCAGTGATGGGGGACTCGGGGGATCACCCCTCCACTTT	CASSDGGLGGSPLHF	TRBV10-2	-	15	-	TRBJ1-6
TGCGCCAGCAGCTTTGACGGGGGGCTCTACAATGAGCAGTTCTTC	CASSFDGGLYNEQFF	TRBV5-1	-	15	once	TRBJ2-1
TGTGCCAGCAGAGGTGGACAGGGAAAACTGTTTTTT	CASRGGQGKLFF	TRBV12-3/TRBV12-4	TRBD1	12	-	TRBJ1-4
TGTGCCAGCACGGGGTCGGGGGTTGGCAATCAGCCCCAGCATTTT	CASTGSGVGNQPQHF	TRBV2	-	15	-	TRBJ1-5
TGTGCCAGCAGCTTCAAGGGGGGACATAATTCACCCCTCCACTTT	CASSFKGGHNSPLHF	TRBV6-5	-	15	-	TRBJ1-6
TGCGCCAGCAGCGACAGAGATTCGGGGACCCAGTACTTC	CASSDRDSGTQYF	TRBV5-1	-	13	-	TRBJ2-5
TGTGCCAGCAGCCAAACAGGGGTCACTGAAGCTTTCTTT	CASSQTGVTEAFF	TRBV3-1/TRBV3-2	TRBD1	13	-	TRBJ1-1
TGTGCCTTTAGAGGGGGGCGGGAGACCCAGTACTTC	CAFRGGRETQYF	TRBV30	-	12	once	TRBJ2-5
TGTGCCAGCAGCTTCACTGGGGGGATTGGAAACACCATATATTTT	CASSFTGGIGNTIYF	TRBV7-3	-	15	-	TRBJ1-3
TGTGCCACCAGCAGAGGATCGACAGGGAACACCGGGGAGCTGTTTTTT	CATSRGSTGNTGELFF	TRBV15	-	16	-	TRBJ2-2
TGTGCCAGTAGTATAGGGGCTAGCGGGGGGGCGTACAATGAGCAGTTCTTC	CASSIGASGGAYNEQFF	TRBV19	TRBD2	17	once	TRBJ2-1
TGTGCCAGCAGCACTGGTGGGGGGCTTGGGGAGACCCAGTACTTC	CASSTGGGLGETQYF	TRBV6-5	-	15	few	TRBJ2-5